This entry lists 31 T cell receptor beta chains sequenced from one sample in a study of human T cells and chemical hapten exposure. TCRdb itself ran the RACE reads through MiXCR, one entry per CDR3 protein. Of approximately 350,000 distinct CDR3 sequences in the sample, around 7% were seen once. Specified time point: patch test 1, 2 weeks after DPC sensitization. Treatment noted: therapeutic diphenylcyclopropenone sensitization with weekly scalp DPC. Source: whole blood, taken in connection with sensitization to the hapten diphenylcyclopropenone (DPC). All receptors derive from a young woman with alopecia areata. Some clones in this sample may be carry-over from other donors' samples.

There are many counts of this clonotype. This chain uses TRBV5-1 with TRBJ2-7, with TRBD1 identical over 7 bases. In germline, CDR1 is SGHRS, CDR2 YFSETQ. The J segment lost 5 bases and the V segment lost 1 base, leaving 6 bases of the junction unmatched. This CDR3 is built from 14 residues. The CDR3 sequence is CASSLQGDRHEQYF. CDR3 in DNA: TGCGCCAGCAGCTTGCAGGGGGACCGCCACGAGCAGTACTTC.

This clonotype has a handful of counts. V gene TRBV4-2 combines with J gene TRBJ2-3; perhaps TRBD2 as D (5 bases). Trimming removed 8 bases from V and 6 bases from J, with 18 bases in between. Germline assignment: CDR1 LGHNA and CDR2 YNFKEQ. There are 14 residues in the CDR3. Here the CDR3 reads CASGKAGLVDTQYF. CDR3 nucleotide sequence: TGTGCCAGCGGGAAGGCGGGTCTGGTTGATACGCAGTATTTT.

Ten or more counts support this clonotype. This CDR3 is CASSFAADEQFF. In DNA, the CDR3 is TGTGCCAGCAGCTTCGCCGCCGATGAGCAGTTCTTC. The V call is TRBV11-2, the J call TRBJ2-1; D remains unclear. CDR1 is SGHAT, CDR2 FQNNGV, per germline. V lost 3 bases to trimming and J lost 8 bases, with 8 bases between them. CDR3 length: 12 residues.

This clonotype was observed a handful of times. V and J are TRBV7-6 and TRBJ2-4, with D tentatively TRBD2 (5 bases). CDR1 and CDR2 from the germline V gene are SGHVS and FNYEAQ. With 1 base removed from V and 7 bases from J, the gap between germline ends came to 14 bases. CDR3 length: 15 residues. CDR3 sequence (DNA): TGTGCCAGCAGCTTAGACGGGAATCCATCCAACATTCAGTACTTC. It is translated as CASSLDGNPSNIQYF.

Many counts were recorded for this clonotype. CDR3 nucleotide sequence: TGTGCCAGCAGTTACCCCACTAGCGGGGGGGCCGGGGAGCTGTTTTTT. This sequence encodes CASSYPTSGGAGELFF. This rearrangement joins TRBV6-5 to TRBJ2-2; 13 positions agree with TRBD2. The length of the CDR3 is 16 residues. Trimming cost V 2 bases and J 6 bases; bases outside gene matches: 3. Germline CDR1 is MNHEY and CDR2 is SVGAGI.

The CDR3 is CASSFLRGSQETQYF. The CDR3 nucleotides are TGTGCCAGCAGCTTCCTCCGCGGATCACAAGAGACCCAGTACTTC. J is TRBJ2-5 and V is TRBV11-3; no clear D gene. CDR1 and CDR2 (germline): SGHNT, YENEEA. V dropped 3 bases and J dropped 2 bases, with 13 bases sitting between them. This CDR3 has 15 amino acids.

In this sample, this clonotype turned up a few times. The chain combines TRBV9 with TRBJ1-1, with TRBD1 matching 8 bases. This CDR3 is built from 14 residues. CDR1 and CDR2 from the germline V gene are SGDLS and YYNGEE. V trimming: 3 bases; J trimming: 6 bases; junction bases outside the gene matches: 7. The CDR3 is CASSATGVIAEAFF. The CDR3, as DNA: TGTGCCAGCAGCGCGACAGGGGTAATCGCTGAAGCTTTCTTT.

The V gene is TRBV9, the J gene TRBJ2-1; the D gene is possibly TRBD1 (5 bases). Trimming removed 0 bases at V and 4 bases at J, with 8 bases between. This CDR3 region has 14 residues. CDR1 SGDLS and CDR2 YYNGEE come from the germline V gene. In DNA, the CDR3 is TGTGCCAGCAGCGTAGGGGGCCTTTACAATGAGCAGTTCTTC. This codes for CASSVGGLYNEQFF.

This chain joins TRBV12-3 or TRBV12-4 and TRBJ1-2; D is uncertain. The V end lost 6 bases, the J end lost 4 bases, and 12 bases lay between the germline ends. The CDR3 is 13 amino acids. The CDR3: CASSPNGGYGYTF. CDR3 DNA sequence: TGTGCCAGCAGCCCCAACGGCGGCTATGGCTACACCTTC.

This clonotype was counted only a few times. This chain joins TRBV6-5 and TRBJ1-4; tentative D call: TRBD1 (5 bases). The CDR3 has 16 amino acids. CDR1 and CDR2 (germline): MNHEY, SVGAGI. V was clipped by 8 bases and J by 4 bases, with 20 bases between them. The CDR3 coding sequence is TGTGCCAGCGGGGGTGCGGAGGACATTGGTAATGAAAAACTGTTTTTT. The encoded protein is CASGGAEDIGNEKLFF.

This clonotype was recorded at least ten times. V is TRBV5-5 and J is TRBJ2-3, with 7 bases that match TRBD1. CDR1 and CDR2 (germline): SGHKS, YYEKEE (reference sequence). V lost 0 bases, J lost 0 bases, and 7 bases stayed unmatched. CDR3 length: 17 amino acids. CDR3 region: CASSLGPGQSSTDTQYF. CDR3 bases: TGTGCCAGCAGCTTGGGCCCGGGACAGTCTAGCACAGATACGCAGTATTTT.

This clonotype came up a few times. V gene TRBV28 combines with J gene TRBJ1-2; D possibly corresponds to TRBD1 (5 bases). The V end lost 7 bases, the J end lost 4 bases, and 19 bases lay between the germline ends. The CDR3 totals 15 residues. CDR1 is MDHEN and CDR2 is SYDVKM in the germline V gene. The CDR3: CASIPGVQDLYGYTF. The DNA of the CDR3 is TGTGCCAGCATTCCTGGGGTACAGGACCTCTATGGCTACACCTTC.

At least ten counts were recorded for this clonotype. The rearrangement links TRBV12-3 or TRBV12-4 to TRBJ2-1, with D perhaps matching TRBD1 (5 bases). This CDR3 is built from 15 residues. V lost 5 bases and J lost 0, with 11 bases in between. This chain's CDR3 is CASSHRQRSYNEQFF. The CDR3, as DNA: TGTGCCAGCAGTCACCGACAGCGCTCCTACAATGAGCAGTTCTTC.

Only a few counts were recorded for this clonotype. V gene TRBV12-3 or TRBV12-4 combines with J gene TRBJ2-5, with D uncertain. This CDR3 comprises 12 residues. V lost 5 bases to trimming and J lost 3 bases, with 7 bases between them. The CDR3 region is CASSTSKETQYF. CDR3 sequence (DNA): TGTGCCAGCAGTACCTCCAAAGAGACCCAGTACTTC.

The chain uses TRBV20-1 and TRBJ1-1; D ambiguous. Trimming took 1 base from V and 5 from J, leaving 8 bases between them. The CDR3 runs to 12 residues. CDR1 and CDR2 (germline): DFQATT, SNEGSKA (reference sequence). For the CDR3, the DNA is TGCAGTGCTAGAGTAGGAGGAACTGAAGCTTTCTTT. Translated: CSARVGGTEAFF.

The chain couples TRBV5-4 to TRBJ2-3, with 12 bases that match TRBD2. V lost 4 bases, J lost 4 bases, and 7 bases stayed unmatched. This CDR3 contains 16 residues. Germline-derived CDR1 and CDR2 are SGHNT and YYREEE (reference sequence). CDR3 DNA: TGTGCCAGCAGCGACCTAGCGGGGGGGCAGGCAGATACGCAGTATTTT. This encodes CASSDLAGGQADTQYF.

This clonotype has more than one count but fewer than ten. The chain employs TRBV12-3 or TRBV12-4 and TRBJ1-3, with a tentative D call TRBD1 (5 bases). Trimming removed 2 bases from V and 2 bases from J, with 10 bases in between. The CDR3 length is 15 residues. CDR3 in DNA: TGTGCCAGCAGTTTACACCAGGGTACTGGAAACACCATATATTTT. Protein product: CASSLHQGTGNTIYF.

This clonotype was detected a few times. J is TRBJ1-1 and V is TRBV14, with D unresolved. CDR3 length: 13 amino acids. V lost 0 bases and J 4 bases, leaving 6 bases between the germline ends. Germline V gene lookup returns CDR1 SGHDN and CDR2 FVKESK. The DNA of the CDR3 is TGTGCCAGCAGCCAAGACATAGGCACTGAAGCTTTCTTT. This gives the protein CASSQDIGTEAFF. Using reference TRBV14 and TRBJ1-1 for the parts outside the CDR3, the full variable domain is EAGVTQFPSHSVIEKGQTVTLRCDPISGHDNLYWYRRVMGKEIKFLLHFVKESKQDESGMPNNRFLAERTGGTYSTLKVQPAELEDSGVYFCASSQDIGTEAFFGQGTRLTVV.

On this clonotype: With a much larger clone just one base away, this may be a read error. The CDR3 does not end in the conserved phenylalanine or tryptophan, so this is likely a read error. The chain carries TRBV4-3 and TRBJ1-1; 12 nucleotides align to TRBD1. The CDR3 is 14 amino acids. Germline V lookup: CDR1 LGHNA, CDR2 YSLEER. Trimming removed 4 bases from V and 10 bases from J; junction bases left unmatched: 7. The CDR3 reads CASSRDRGRLTAFL. The CDR3 coding sequence is TGCGCCAGCAGCCGGGACAGGGGGCGGTTGACAGCTTTCCTT.

This clonotype was observed once. The V call is TRBV7-9, the J call TRBJ1-4; 9 nucleotides line up with TRBD1. V dropped 1 base and J dropped 0; count of bases not matched to a gene: 12. The CDR3 totals 20 residues. Germline values: CDR1 SEHNR, CDR2 FQNEAQ (reference sequence). In nucleotides, the CDR3 is TGTGCCAGCAGCTTAGGTGACAGGGGGTGCAGCTCGGCAACTAATGAAAAACTGTTTTTT. It yields the protein CASSLGDRGCSSATNEKLFF.

The chain is built from TRBV4-1 and TRBJ1-3; TRBD1 matches at 7 bases. After removal of 0 bases from V and 9 bases from J, the junction contained 11 bases not matched to a gene. This CDR3 contains 16 residues. Germline CDR1 reads MGHRA; CDR2 reads YSYEKL. CDR3 DNA: TGCGCCAGCAGCCAAGACCGACAGGGCCTACGGGGCACCATATATTTT. It is translated as CASSQDRQGLRGTIYF.

This clonotype occurred a few times. CDR3 protein: CASSPINPGTLMAGEAFF. Here the CDR3 DNA reads TGTGCCAGCAGCCCGATTAACCCCGGGACTCTAATGGCGGGTGAAGCTTTCTTT. The rearrangement links TRBV7-2 to TRBJ1-1; a weak D match, TRBD1 (5 bases). Trimming took 5 bases from V and 7 from J, leaving 29 bases between them. CDR1 and CDR2 (germline): SGHTA, FQGNSA. The CDR3 runs 18 residues. Complete variable domain (other parts from reference TRBV7-2 and TRBJ1-1): GAGVSQSPSNKVTEKGKDVELRCDPISGHTALYWYRQSLGQGLEFLIYFQGNSAPDKSGLPSDRFSAERTGGSVSTLTIQRTQQEDSAVYLCASSPINPGTLMAGEAFFGQGTRLTVV.

The chain joins TRBV5-4 to TRBJ2-7; D is undetermined. Looked up from germline, CDR1 is SGHNT and CDR2 is YYREEE (reference sequence). The V end was cut by 0 bases, the J end by 2 bases, with 9 bases between. The CDR3 runs to 14 residues. CDR3 nucleotide sequence: TGTGCCAGCAGCTTGGGGCTACCTACCTACGAGCAGTACTTC. This codes for CASSLGLPTYEQYF.

This clonotype was seen ten or more times. This chain connects TRBV6-2 or TRBV6-3 to TRBJ1-2, with unresolved D. Looked up from germline, CDR1 is MNHEY and CDR2 is SVGEGT. This CDR3 is 14 amino acids long. Deletions cut 7 bases from V and 2 bases from J, with 14 bases between. The CDR3: CASTHGGANYGYTF. The CDR3 DNA reads TGTGCCAGCACCCACGGCGGCGCGAACTATGGCTACACCTTC.

This clonotype has more than one count but fewer than ten. The chain links TRBV7-3 to TRBJ1-2, with 7 bases identical to TRBD1. There are 13 residues in the CDR3. V lost 4 bases to trimming and J lost 8 bases; unmatched junction nucleotides: 7. Per the germline V gene, CDR1 is SGHTA and CDR2 is FQGTGA. The CDR3 bases are TGTGCCAGCAGCTCCTCCCAGGGGGAAGGCTACACCTTC. Translation gives CASSSSQGEGYTF.

The V and J genes are TRBV7-9 and TRBJ2-3; 8 nucleotides match TRBD1. Germline V CDR1 and CDR2: SEHNR, FQNEAQ (reference sequence). The CDR3 loop spans 21 amino acids. Germline trimming cut 4 bases from V and 0 bases from J; bases unmatched to any gene: 21. The CDR3 sequence is CASSSFSRRGGTGLSTDTQYF. CDR3 nucleotides: TGTGCCAGCAGCTCCTTTAGTCGCCGAGGAGGGACAGGCCTTAGCACAGATACGCAGTATTTT. The full variable domain, completed using reference TRBV7-9 and TRBJ2-3, is DTGVSQNPRHKITKRGQNVTFRCDPISEHNRLYWYRQTLGQGPEFLTYFQNEAQLEKSRLLSDRFSAERPKGSFSTLEIQRTEQGDSAMYLCASSSFSRRGGTGLSTDTQYFGPGTRLTVL.

This clonotype was counted many times. The V call is TRBV29-1, the J call TRBJ2-1, with D perhaps TRBD1 or TRBD2 (5 bases each). Germline V gives CDR1 SQVTM, CDR2 ANQGSEA. With 4 bases removed from V and 0 bases from J, the gap between germline ends came to 16 bases. The CDR3 consists of 16 residues. CDR3 residues: CSVGLRDPSSYNEQFF. DNA of the CDR3: TGCAGCGTTGGGCTGAGGGACCCAAGCTCCTACAATGAGCAGTTCTTC.

At least ten counts were recorded for this clonotype. The chain employs TRBV9 and TRBJ2-3; D possibly corresponds to TRBD2 (6 bases). V shed 2 bases and J shed 2 bases, with 12 bases lying between them. The germline V gene encodes CDR1 SGDLS and CDR2 YYNGEE. This CDR3 spans 15 amino acids. The CDR3 sequence is CASSVLAGPTDTQYF. The CDR3 nucleotides read TGTGCCAGCAGCGTGTTGGCGGGGCCCACAGATACGCAGTATTTT.

This clonotype was detected many times. This chain joins TRBV28 and TRBJ1-1; a weak D match, TRBD1 (6 bases). Trimming removed 3 bases at V and 2 bases at J, with 7 bases between. The CDR3 length is 13 residues. The germline CDR1 and CDR2 sequences are MDHEN and SYDVKM. The CDR3 loop is CASSFRGNTEAFF. The CDR3 coding sequence is TGTGCCAGCAGTTTCAGGGGTAACACTGAAGCTTTCTTT.

A word on this clonotype: Germline is not matched at one junction end, which may reflect a read error. The chain employs TRBV5-1 and TRBJ2-5, with 10 bases aligning to TRBD2. Germline V gives CDR1 SGHRS, CDR2 YFSETQ. CDR3 length equals 14 residues. The CDR3 DNA follows: TGCGCCAGCAGACTAGCGGGGAACCAAGAGACCCGGTACTTC. This translates into CASRLAGNQETRYF.

This sequence joins TRBV27 and TRBJ2-7, with a weak D call TRBD2 (5 bases). Germline values: CDR1 MNHEY, CDR2 SMNVEV (reference sequence). Trimming removed 5 bases at V and 2 bases at J, with 13 bases between. This CDR3 region has 14 residues. The chain's CDR3 is CASSPTLGPYEQYF. The CDR3 DNA reads as TGTGCCAGCAGTCCTACACTAGGGCCCTACGAGCAGTACTTC.